This T cell receptor (beta chain) was sequenced for a study of T cell repertoires in cytomegalovirus infection. In TCRdb, the reads were re-called with MiXCR into one record per CDR3 protein. The data hold 200,000 to 250,000 distinct CDR3 sequences, with over 20% observed a single time. This clonotype turned up a few times. Germline V gene lookup returns CDR1 SEHNR and CDR2 FQNEAQ (reference sequence). CDR3 size: 13 residues. V shed 5 bases and J shed 8 bases, with 13 bases lying between them. Sample: CD8+ T cells from PBMCs. The origin of this receptor is a human donor in good health (CMV status not recorded). Some clones in this sample may be carry-over from other donors' samples. V gene TRBV7-9 combines with J gene TRBJ1-3; D unclear. Here the CDR3 DNA reads TGTGCCAGCAGCCCCGAGAACGTGGACACCATATATTTT. Protein product: CASSPENVDTIYF.